The entry below describes one TCR beta chain. Its specificity is unknown. In a library made to pick up alpha chains, this beta chain is a stray read with a size that means little. The time point here: sample taken at primary tumor resection. Extraction of whole RNA from tumor, nontumor lung or frozen PBMC preceded unsorted sequencing. The V segment lost 3 bases and the J segment 2 bases; nucleotides outside the gene matches: 5. The CDR3 is 16 amino acids. Germline CDR1 and CDR2: SGDLS and YYNGEE. The data are from a study of spatial heterogeneity in lung cancer. On the study more broadly: Each time, sequencing found more beta-chain sequences than alpha-chain sequences. Whole-study findings and limits: Ubiquitous expanded tumor TCRs surfaced in blood more at resection than they did at follow-up.

A unique molecular identifier was attached to every TCR cDNA molecule. TCRdb redid the calling of the 5' RACE reads with MiXCR, one entry per CDR3 protein. This sample has over 2,500 distinct CDR3 sequences, with about 29% found just once. The source is a female donor with early-stage non-small cell lung cancer. The sample in question was PBMCs, obtained at surgery. The V gene is TRBV9, the J gene TRBJ2-3; 11 bases map to TRBD2. For the CDR3, the DNA is TGTGCCAGCAGCGGCGGGACTAGCGGACTCACAGATACGCAGTATTTT. It translates to CASSGGTSGLTDTQYF.